Shown below are 25 T cell receptor beta chains from a single sample sequenced in a study of shared clonotypes between healthy human individuals (dated by TCRdb to the early 2020s). The protocol used for the library was the immunoSEQ multiplex PCR assay. TCRdb limited this immuneACCESS table to in-frame rearrangements with V and J called. A share of clones is missing; checked studies link under half to unresolved V genes, and the rest is unexplained. Within this sample are hundreds of thousands of clones, with approximately 96% of them counted one time only. The ten largest clones represent approximately 0.1% of the sample. CD8 naive samples were obtained by positive selection for CCR7 among CD45RO-negative cells, yielding a CD45RA+CCR7+ population from which TemRA cells were excluded. The sample was naive CD8+ T cells sorted from blood. In light of the paper, this sample's cell subset or site label describes: CD45RA+CCR7+. The receptors originated from a woman in her 30s in good health.

This chain connects TRBV7-6 to TRBJ1-5; maybe TRBD1 (5 bases). CDR1 and CDR2 (germline): SGHVS, FNYEAQ. V was clipped by 5 bases and J by 4 bases, with 18 bases between them. The length of the CDR3 is 16 residues. CDR3 DNA: TGTGCCAGCAGCCCCCTCGGGGGGGTCAGTAATCAGCCCCAGCATTTT. It specifies CASSPLGGVSNQPQHF.

CDR3 protein: CSVEPEANTGELFF. For the CDR3, the DNA is TGCAGCGTTGAGCCCGAGGCGAACACCGGGGAGCTGTTTTTT. The chain has TRBV29-1 and TRBJ2-2; no definite D call. Germline assignment: CDR1 SQVTM and CDR2 ANQGSEA. The CDR3 runs 14 residues. Deletions cut 3 bases from V and 0 bases from J, with 8 bases between.

The chain is built from TRBV5-6 and TRBJ2-3; possible D gene TRBD1, 6 bases. Germline values: CDR1 SGHDT, CDR2 YYEEEE. V gave up 0 bases and J gave up 3 bases, with 11 bases separating them. This CDR3 is built from 15 residues. The CDR3 DNA follows: TGTGCCAGCAGCTTGGGGCAGGGGATAACAGATACGCAGTATTTT. Translated, it gives CASSLGQGITDTQYF.

Note on this clone: Other DNA sequences within the sample encode an identical CDR3. The V and J genes are TRBV27 and TRBJ1-5; D call uncertain. The CDR3 is 13 amino acids. The V end was cut by 9 bases, the J end by 1 base, with 10 bases between. The germline V gene has CDR1 MNHEY and CDR2 SMNVEV (reference sequence). The CDR3 protein is CASSPGSNQPQHF. CDR3 nucleotides: TGTGCCAGTAGTCCCGGGAGCAATCAGCCCCAGCATTTT.

The chain carries TRBV7-9 and TRBJ2-7, with 15 bases fitting TRBD2. With V trimmed by 5 bases and J by 3 bases, 8 bases remained unmatched. The CDR3 extends over 17 amino acids. CDR1 is SEHNR and CDR2 is FQNEAQ in the germline V gene (reference sequence). CDR3 amino acids: CASSPGLAGGLNYEQYF. CDR3 in DNA: TGTGCCAGCAGCCCGGGACTAGCGGGAGGCCTTAACTACGAGCAGTACTTC.

The chain combines TRBV9 with TRBJ2-2; D could derive from TRBD1 or TRBD2 (5 bases each). This CDR3 contains 16 residues. Germline values: CDR1 SGDLS, CDR2 YYNGEE. V was pared by 0 bases and J by 2 bases, with 11 bases between. In DNA form, the CDR3 reads TGTGCCAGCAGCGTAGGTCGGGACGTTAACACCGGGGAGCTGTTTTTT. Amino acids: CASSVGRDVNTGELFF. The entire variable domain, with the rest obtained from reference TRBV9 and TRBJ2-2, is as follows: DSGVTQTPKHLITATGQRVTLRCSPRSGDLSVYWYQQSLDQGLQFLIQYYNGEERAKGNILERFSAQQFPDLHSELNLSSLELGDSALYFCASSVGRDVNTGELFFGEGSRLTVL.

The chain is built from TRBV29-1 and TRBJ1-5; TRBD1 aligns across 10 bases. Germline lookup yields CDR1 SQVTM and CDR2 ANQGSEA. V dropped 5 bases and J dropped 3; count of bases not matched to a gene: 4. The CDR3 consists of 14 residues. In DNA, the CDR3 is TGCAGCGTTCGGACAGGGGGTATCAATCAGCCCCAGCATTTT. Its protein product is CSVRTGGINQPQHF.

This chain uses TRBV6-5 with TRBJ2-7; no clear D gene. Between the trimmed V and J ends, which lost 2 bases and 10 bases, there was a span of 12 bases. Germline V gene sequence: CDR1 MNHEY, CDR2 SVGAGI. The CDR3 loop spans 12 amino acids. DNA for the CDR3: TGTGCCAGCAGTTACGGGAACGGTAGACAGTACTTC. Amino acid sequence: CASSYGNGRQYF.

This sequence joins TRBV5-4 and TRBJ2-4, with 10 bases that match TRBD2. Unmatched junction bases numbered 0, after V lost 2 bases and J lost 4 bases. Germline CDR1 and CDR2: SGHNT and YYREEE (reference sequence). This CDR3 region has 14 residues. The CDR3 bases are TGTGCCAGCAGCTTTAGCGGGGGGAAAAACATTCAGTACTTC. Amino acids: CASSFSGGKNIQYF.

This clone turned up a few times. The rearrangement uses TRBV7-9 and TRBJ2-7; unclear D gene. The CDR3 is 12 residues long. Trimming took 5 bases from V and 4 from J, leaving 9 bases between them. Germline V gene data show CDR1 as SEHNR and CDR2 as FQNEAQ (reference sequence). CDR3 DNA: TGTGCCAGCAGCCCCCCCGGGTACGAGCAGTACTTC. Residues: CASSPPGYEQYF.

The genes are TRBV6-6 and TRBJ2-2, with D perhaps TRBD2 (6 bases). Germline lookup yields CDR1 MNHNY and CDR2 SVGAGI (reference sequence). CDR3 length: 12 residues. V dropped 10 bases and J dropped 5 bases, with 11 bases sitting between them. CDR3 residues: CATRLETGELFF. CDR3 nucleotide sequence: TGTGCCACCCGACTAGAAACCGGGGAGCTGTTTTTT.

This sequence joins TRBV28 and TRBJ1-5, with a possible D match to TRBD1 (5 bases). In germline, CDR1 is MDHEN, CDR2 SYDVKM. CDR3 size: 15 residues. With 8 bases removed from V and 3 bases from J, the gap between germline ends came to 17 bases. The CDR3 here is CASHLSGGSNQPQHF. The DNA of the CDR3 is TGTGCCAGCCATCTAAGTGGGGGGTCCAATCAGCCCCAGCATTTT.

The gene calls are TRBV4-2 and TRBJ2-3, with TRBD2 identical over 12 bases. The junction had 3 bases not matched to a gene; V was cut back by 4 bases and J by 4 bases. The CDR3 contains 15 residues. Germline assignment: CDR1 LGHNA and CDR2 YNFKEQ. The CDR3 sequence is CASSPLAGGADTQYF. The CDR3 coding sequence is TGTGCCAGCAGCCCTCTAGCGGGAGGGGCAGATACGCAGTATTTT.

The J gene is TRBJ2-1, the V gene TRBV15, with 7 bases identical to TRBD1. CDR1 LNHNV and CDR2 YYDKDF come from the germline V gene (reference sequence). CDR3 length: 15 residues. V was pared by 7 bases and J by 3 bases, with 9 bases of the junction left unmatched. This CDR3 is CATTGKQGNYNEQFF. The CDR3 DNA sequence: TGTGCCACCACCGGGAAACAGGGGAACTACAATGAGCAGTTCTTC.

The chain links TRBV15 to TRBJ2-5; D remains unclear. CDR1 is LNHNV and CDR2 is YYDKDF in the germline V gene (reference sequence). V was cut by 4 bases and J by 2 bases, with 14 bases left in between. CDR3 length: 15 residues. The DNA of the CDR3 is TGTGCCACCAGCAAAAGGAGCATGCCACAAGAGACCCAGTACTTC. Encoded protein: CATSKRSMPQETQYF.

The chain employs TRBV25-1 and TRBJ1-1; no firm D call. The germline V gene encodes CDR1 MGHDK and CDR2 SYGVNS. This CDR3 has 13 residues. Trimming pared 4 bases from V and 0 bases from J, leaving 6 bases between. CDR3 protein: CASSVSMNTEAFF. The CDR3 DNA is TGTGCCAGCAGTGTTAGCATGAACACTGAAGCTTTCTTT.

Worth noting for this clone: Other DNA sequences from this sample encode an identical CDR3 as well. The chain is built from TRBV27 and TRBJ2-7; 12 bases map to TRBD2. The CDR3 has 16 residues. Per germline, CDR1 MNHEY and CDR2 SMNVEV (reference sequence). V lost 6 bases, J lost 2 bases, and 8 bases stayed unmatched. The CDR3 nucleotides read TGTGCCAGCAGCTCGGTGCTAGCGGGAGGGCCCTACGAGCAGTACTTC. This encodes CASSSVLAGGPYEQYF.

This chain joins TRBV10-3 and TRBJ2-5; tentatively, D is TRBD2 (5 bases). The J call may be in error: the DNA end matches TRBJ2-7 better. Germline V gene lookup returns CDR1 ENHRY and CDR2 SYGVKD. This CDR3 comprises 13 residues. CDR3 protein: CAINPDSANEQYF. CDR3 coding DNA: TGTGCCATCAACCCGGACTCCGCAAACGAGCAGTACTTC.

The chain has TRBV4-1 and TRBJ2-5; the match to TRBD2 covers 11 bases. The J call is doubtful: the DNA matches TRBJ2-7 better. Germline CDR1 is MGHRA and CDR2 is YSYEKL. The CDR3 loop spans 15 amino acids. CDR3 loop: CASSQDPSGRYEQYF. CDR3 nucleotide sequence: TGCGCCAGCAGCCAAGATCCTAGCGGGAGGTACGAGCAGTACTTC.

The chain recombines TRBV13 with TRBJ2-7, with TRBD1 identical over 9 bases. Trimming cost V 11 bases and J 5 bases; bases outside gene matches: 13. Per the germline V gene, CDR1 is PRHDT and CDR2 is FYEKMQ (reference sequence). This CDR3 is built from 14 residues. The CDR3 here is CASSPGTGYHEQYF. The CDR3 nucleotides read TGTGCCTCCAGTCCCGGGACAGGGTACCACGAGCAGTACTTC.

V and J are TRBV6-1 and TRBJ2-6; D ambiguous. The CDR3 runs 15 residues. Trimming took off 2 bases at V and 3 bases at J, with 8 bases between the two ends. Germline V gene data show CDR1 as MNHNS and CDR2 as SASEGT. DNA of the CDR3: TGTGCCAGCAGTGAATACCGCTTTGGGGCCAACGTCCTGACTTTC. Its protein is CASSEYRFGANVLTF.

V gene TRBV10-3 combines with J gene TRBJ1-5, with 8 bases identical to TRBD1. Losses at the gene ends were 2 bases for V and 1 base for J; bases not matched to a gene: 1. The CDR3 runs 15 residues. Germline V gene lookup returns CDR1 ENHRY and CDR2 SYGVKD. The DNA of the CDR3 is TGTGCCATCAGTGAGGCAGGGGGCAGCAATCAGCCCCAGCATTTT. As protein: CAISEAGGSNQPQHF.

V and J are TRBV18 and TRBJ1-2; 7 bases are a match to TRBD1. CDR1 KGHSH and CDR2 LQKENI come from the germline V gene. With 3 bases clipped from V and 2 bases from J, the junction kept 0 bases outside the gene matches. The CDR3 sequence is 13 residues long. CDR3 protein: CASSPTGNYGYTF. CDR3 nucleotide sequence: TGTGCCAGCTCACCGACAGGGAACTATGGCTACACCTTC.

The V and J genes are TRBV18 and TRBJ1-2; possible D gene TRBD1, 6 bases. The germline V gene has CDR1 KGHSH and CDR2 LQKENI. Trimming removed 0 bases at V and 4 bases at J, with 15 bases between. The CDR3 is 16 amino acids. The CDR3 loop reads CASSPPDRARLYGYTF. DNA of the CDR3: TGTGCCAGCTCACCACCGGACAGAGCACGGCTCTATGGCTACACCTTC.

The chain couples TRBV19 to TRBJ2-7, with D perhaps TRBD1 (6 bases). The CDR3 consists of 13 residues. Looked up from germline, CDR1 is LNHDA and CDR2 is SQIVND (reference sequence). The V gene lost 6 bases and the J gene lost 5 bases, with 14 bases spanning the gap. CDR3 amino acids: CASSHPGDHEQYF. The CDR3 bases are TGTGCCAGTAGCCACCCAGGGGACCACGAGCAGTACTTC.